This TCR beta chain is from a study of blood T cell repertoires in COVID-19. At the level of the study: The cDNA or gDNA used as material had been derived from T cells, B-cell-depleted T cells, or PBMCs.

This CDR3 has 17 amino acids. In germline, CDR1 is SGHNT, CDR2 YYREEE (reference sequence). V was clipped by 0 bases and J by 6 bases; unmatched bases: 7. In the original workflow: Reference gene primer amplification gave nucleated cell count estimates. The method was immunoSEQ multiplex PCR; TCRdb's version includes in-frame clones alone and lacks a portion of them. V and J calls and clone size are given by that table; D and trimming were obtained from the DNA. The table has roughly 200,000 clones, more than 75% seen once. V and J are TRBV5-4 and TRBJ1-6, with TRBD1 matching over 9 bases. Material for sequencing was peripheral blood. This TCR was recovered from an older woman with COVID-19, enrolled during active disease. The CDR3 loop reads CASSLVPPGQGNSPLHF. In DNA form, the CDR3 reads TGTGCCAGCAGCTTGGTGCCGCCGGGACAGGGTAATTCACCCCTCCACTTT.